Detailed here is one T cell receptor beta chain. The data stem from a study of technical replicates of blood from a handful of donors. V was clipped by 5 bases and J by 14 bases; unmatched bases: 7. The CDR3 is 12 amino acids. Germline-derived CDR1 and CDR2 are SGHAT and FQNNGV. Measured with immunoSEQ multiplex PCR; TCRdb has only the in-frame clones, and not every one. The profile shows 25,000 to 40,000 clones, just over 90% of them singletons. The chain recombines TRBV11-2 with TRBJ2-4; 9 bases agree with TRBD1. The material sequenced was PBMCs. This clonotype originated in a human donor in good health. Some clones in this sample may be carry-over from other donors' samples. The CDR3 DNA reads as TGTGCCAGCAGCCGGGACAGGGTGTTTGAGTACTTC. The encoded protein is CASSRDRVFEYF.